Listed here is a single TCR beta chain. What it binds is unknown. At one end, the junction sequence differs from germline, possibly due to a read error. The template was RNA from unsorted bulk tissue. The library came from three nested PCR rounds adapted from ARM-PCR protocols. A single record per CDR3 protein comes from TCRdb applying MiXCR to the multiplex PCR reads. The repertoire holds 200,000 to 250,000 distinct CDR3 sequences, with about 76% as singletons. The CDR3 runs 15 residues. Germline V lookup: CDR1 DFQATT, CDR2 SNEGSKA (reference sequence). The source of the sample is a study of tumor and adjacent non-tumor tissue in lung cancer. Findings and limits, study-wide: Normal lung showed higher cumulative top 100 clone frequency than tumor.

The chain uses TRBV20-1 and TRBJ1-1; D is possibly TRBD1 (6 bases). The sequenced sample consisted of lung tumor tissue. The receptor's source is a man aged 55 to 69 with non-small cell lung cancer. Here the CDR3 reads CSVRMDSKKWFEAFF. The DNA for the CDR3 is TGCAGTGTTAGAATGGACAGTAAGAAGTGGTTTGAAGCTTTCTTT.